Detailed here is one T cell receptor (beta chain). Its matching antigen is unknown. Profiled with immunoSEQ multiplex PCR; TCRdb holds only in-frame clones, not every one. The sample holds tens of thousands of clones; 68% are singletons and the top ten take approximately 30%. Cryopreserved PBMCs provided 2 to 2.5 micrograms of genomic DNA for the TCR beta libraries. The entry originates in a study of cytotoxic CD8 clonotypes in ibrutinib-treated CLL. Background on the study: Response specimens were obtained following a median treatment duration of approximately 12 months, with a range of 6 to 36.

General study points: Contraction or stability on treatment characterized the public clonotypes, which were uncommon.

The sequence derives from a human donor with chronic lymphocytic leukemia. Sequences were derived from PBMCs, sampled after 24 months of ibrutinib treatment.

The CDR3 region is CASSPGGWGTNEKLFF. CDR3 DNA: TGTGCCAGCAGCCCAGGGGGCTGGGGTACTAATGAAAAACTGTTTTTT. The chain uses TRBV7-9 and TRBJ1-4; TRBD1 agrees at 8 bases. Germline CDR1 reads SEHNR; CDR2 reads FQNEAQ (reference sequence). CDR3 length equals 16 residues. With 5 bases clipped from V and 2 bases from J, the junction kept 7 bases outside the gene matches.